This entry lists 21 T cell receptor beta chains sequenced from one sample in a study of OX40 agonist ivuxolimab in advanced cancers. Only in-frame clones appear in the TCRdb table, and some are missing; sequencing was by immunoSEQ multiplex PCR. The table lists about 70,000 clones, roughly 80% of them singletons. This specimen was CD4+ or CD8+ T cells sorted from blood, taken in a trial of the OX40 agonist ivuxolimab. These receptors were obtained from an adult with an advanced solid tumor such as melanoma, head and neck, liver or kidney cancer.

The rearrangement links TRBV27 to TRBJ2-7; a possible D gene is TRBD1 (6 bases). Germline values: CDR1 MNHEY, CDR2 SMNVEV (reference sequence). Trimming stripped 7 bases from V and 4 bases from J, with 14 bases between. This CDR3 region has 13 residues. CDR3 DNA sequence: TGTGCCAGCACGACAGGTTTGGGTTACGAGCAGTACTTC. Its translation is CASTTGLGYEQYF.

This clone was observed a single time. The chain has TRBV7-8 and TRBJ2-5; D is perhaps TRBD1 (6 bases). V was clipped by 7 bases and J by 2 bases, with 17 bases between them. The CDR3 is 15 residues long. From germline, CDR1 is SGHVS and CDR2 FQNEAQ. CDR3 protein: CASIKTTGSQETQYF. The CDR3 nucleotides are TGTGCCAGCATCAAAACGACAGGCTCTCAAGAGACCCAGTACTTC.

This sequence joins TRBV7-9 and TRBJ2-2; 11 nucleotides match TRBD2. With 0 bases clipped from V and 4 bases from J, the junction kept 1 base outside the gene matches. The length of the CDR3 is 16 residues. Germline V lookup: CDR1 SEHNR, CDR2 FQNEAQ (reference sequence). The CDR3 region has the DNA TGTGCCAGCAGCTTAGCCGGGACTAGCGGCACCGGGGAGCTGTTTTTT. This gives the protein CASSLAGTSGTGELFF.

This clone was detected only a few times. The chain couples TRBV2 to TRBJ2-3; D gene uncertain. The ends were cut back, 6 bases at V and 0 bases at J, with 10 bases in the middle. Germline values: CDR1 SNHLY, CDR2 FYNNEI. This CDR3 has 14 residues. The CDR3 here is CASRKETSTDTQYF. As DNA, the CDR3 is TGTGCCAGCAGGAAGGAAACTAGCACAGATACGCAGTATTTT.

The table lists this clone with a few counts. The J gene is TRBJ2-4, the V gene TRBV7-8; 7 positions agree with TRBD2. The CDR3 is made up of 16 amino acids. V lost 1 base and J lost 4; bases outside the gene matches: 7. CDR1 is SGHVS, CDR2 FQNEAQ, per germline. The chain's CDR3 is CASSLGASGIKNIQYF. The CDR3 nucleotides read TGTGCCAGCAGCTTAGGAGCTAGCGGAATTAAAAACATTCAGTACTTC.

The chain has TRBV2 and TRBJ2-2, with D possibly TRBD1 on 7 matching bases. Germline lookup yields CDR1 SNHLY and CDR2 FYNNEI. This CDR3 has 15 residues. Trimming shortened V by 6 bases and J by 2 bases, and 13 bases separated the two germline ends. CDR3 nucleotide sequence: TGTGCCAGCAGGGCGGGGACAGTTAACACCGGGGAGCTGTTTTTT. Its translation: CASRAGTVNTGELFF.

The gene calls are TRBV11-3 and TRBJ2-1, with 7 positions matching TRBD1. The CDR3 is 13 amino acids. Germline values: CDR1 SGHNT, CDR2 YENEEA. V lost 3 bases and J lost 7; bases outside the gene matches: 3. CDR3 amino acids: CASSLRGLNEQFF. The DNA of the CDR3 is TGTGCCAGCAGCTTGAGGGGGCTGAATGAGCAGTTCTTC. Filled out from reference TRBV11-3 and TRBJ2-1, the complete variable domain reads EAGVVQSPRYKIIEKKQPVAFWCNPISGHNTLYWYLQNLGQGPELLIRYENEEAVDDSQLPKDRFSAERLKGVDSTLKIQPAELGDSAVYLCASSLRGLNEQFFGPGTRLTVL.

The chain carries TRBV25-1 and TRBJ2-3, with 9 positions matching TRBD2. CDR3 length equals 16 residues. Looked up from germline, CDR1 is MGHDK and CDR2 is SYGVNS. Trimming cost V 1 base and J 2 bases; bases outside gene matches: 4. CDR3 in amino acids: CASSEWLAGFTDTQYF. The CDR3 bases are TGTGCCAGCAGTGAATGGCTAGCGGGGTTCACAGATACGCAGTATTTT.

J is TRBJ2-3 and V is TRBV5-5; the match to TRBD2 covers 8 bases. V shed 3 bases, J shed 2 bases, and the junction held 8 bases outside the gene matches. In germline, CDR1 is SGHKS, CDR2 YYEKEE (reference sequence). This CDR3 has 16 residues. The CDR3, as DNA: TGTGCCAGCAGCTGGAGCGGGGGCAGAGTCACAGATACGCAGTATTTT. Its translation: CASSWSGGRVTDTQYF.

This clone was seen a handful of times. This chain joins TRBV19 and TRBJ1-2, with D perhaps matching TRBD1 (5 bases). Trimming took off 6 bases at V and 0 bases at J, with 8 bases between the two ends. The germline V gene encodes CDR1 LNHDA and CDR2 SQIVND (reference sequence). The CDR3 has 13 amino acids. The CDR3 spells CASRQGTNYGYTF. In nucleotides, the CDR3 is TGTGCCAGTAGGCAGGGTACTAACTATGGCTACACCTTC.

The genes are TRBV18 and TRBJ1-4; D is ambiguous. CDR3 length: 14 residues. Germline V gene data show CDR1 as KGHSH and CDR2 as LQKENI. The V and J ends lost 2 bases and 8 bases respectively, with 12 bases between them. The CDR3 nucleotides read TGTGCCAGCTCACCAACAAAGGGTGGAGAAAAACTGTTTTTT. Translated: CASSPTKGGEKLFF.

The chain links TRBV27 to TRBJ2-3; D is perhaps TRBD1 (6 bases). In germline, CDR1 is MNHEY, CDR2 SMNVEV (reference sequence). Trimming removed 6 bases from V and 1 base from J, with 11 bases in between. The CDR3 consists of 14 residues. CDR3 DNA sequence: TGTGCCAGCAGACCCCAGGGGCGCACAGATACGCAGTATTTT. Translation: CASRPQGRTDTQYF.

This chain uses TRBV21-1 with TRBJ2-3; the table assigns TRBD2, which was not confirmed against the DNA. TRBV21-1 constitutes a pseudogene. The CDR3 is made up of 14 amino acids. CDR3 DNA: TGTGCCAGCAAGGCAAGGCCAGCGGGAGATACGCAGTATTTT. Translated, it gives CASKARPAGDTQYF.

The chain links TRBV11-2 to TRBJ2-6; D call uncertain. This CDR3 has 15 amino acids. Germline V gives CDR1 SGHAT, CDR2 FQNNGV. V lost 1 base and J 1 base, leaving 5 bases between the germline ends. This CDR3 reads CASSLVRSGANVLTF. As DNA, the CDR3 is TGTGCCAGCAGCTTAGTAAGGTCTGGGGCCAACGTCCTGACTTTC.

The DNA for the CDR3 is TGCAGCGTACACCTTACACTAACACGGACCCAGTACTTC. Translating it yields CSVHLTLTRTQYF. This sequence joins TRBV29-1 and TRBJ2-5; D call uncertain. The CDR3 has 13 residues. The germline V gene encodes CDR1 SQVTM and CDR2 ANQGSEA. V lost 6 bases, J lost 7 bases, and 18 bases lay in between.

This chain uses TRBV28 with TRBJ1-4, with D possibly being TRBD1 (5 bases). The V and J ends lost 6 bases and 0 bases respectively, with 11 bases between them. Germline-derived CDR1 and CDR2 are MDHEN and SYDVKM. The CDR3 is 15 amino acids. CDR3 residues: CASSPGGTTNEKLFF. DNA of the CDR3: TGTGCCAGCAGCCCTGGGGGAACAACTAATGAAAAACTGTTTTTT.

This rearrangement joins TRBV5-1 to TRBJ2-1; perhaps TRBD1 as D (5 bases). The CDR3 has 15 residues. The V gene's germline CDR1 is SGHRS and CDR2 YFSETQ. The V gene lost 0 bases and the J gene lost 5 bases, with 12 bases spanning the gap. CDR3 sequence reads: CASSLAQGRNNEQFF. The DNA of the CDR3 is TGCGCCAGCAGCTTGGCCCAGGGTAGGAACAATGAGCAGTTCTTC.

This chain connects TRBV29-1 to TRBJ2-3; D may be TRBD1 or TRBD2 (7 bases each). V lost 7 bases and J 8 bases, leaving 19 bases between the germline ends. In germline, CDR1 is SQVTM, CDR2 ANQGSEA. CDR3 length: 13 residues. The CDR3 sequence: CSGEGARRATQYF. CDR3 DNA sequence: TGCAGCGGGGAGGGGGCCCGCAGGGCTACGCAGTATTTT.

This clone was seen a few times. This chain's CDR3 is CASSLAGTANTEAFF. CDR3 coding DNA: TGTGCCAGCAGCTTAGCCGGGACAGCGAACACTGAAGCTTTCTTT. V and J are TRBV7-6 and TRBJ1-1, with 7 positions matching TRBD1. This CDR3 is built from 15 residues. V shed 0 bases, J shed 1 base, and the junction held 2 bases outside the gene matches. The germline CDR1 and CDR2 sequences are SGHVS and FNYEAQ.

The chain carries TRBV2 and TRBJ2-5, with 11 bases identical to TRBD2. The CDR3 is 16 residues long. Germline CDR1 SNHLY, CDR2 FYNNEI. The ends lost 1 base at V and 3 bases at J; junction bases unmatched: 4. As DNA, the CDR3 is TGTGCCAGCAGTGAAGTTGGGACTAGCGGAAAAGAGACCCAGTACTTC. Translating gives CASSEVGTSGKETQYF.

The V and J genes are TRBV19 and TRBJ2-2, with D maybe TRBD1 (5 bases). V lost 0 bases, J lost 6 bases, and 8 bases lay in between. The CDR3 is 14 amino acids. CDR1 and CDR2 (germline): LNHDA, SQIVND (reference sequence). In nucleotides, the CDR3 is TGTGCCAGTAGTATAGATCTAGGGGCCGGGGAGCTGTTTTTT. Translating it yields CASSIDLGAGELFF.